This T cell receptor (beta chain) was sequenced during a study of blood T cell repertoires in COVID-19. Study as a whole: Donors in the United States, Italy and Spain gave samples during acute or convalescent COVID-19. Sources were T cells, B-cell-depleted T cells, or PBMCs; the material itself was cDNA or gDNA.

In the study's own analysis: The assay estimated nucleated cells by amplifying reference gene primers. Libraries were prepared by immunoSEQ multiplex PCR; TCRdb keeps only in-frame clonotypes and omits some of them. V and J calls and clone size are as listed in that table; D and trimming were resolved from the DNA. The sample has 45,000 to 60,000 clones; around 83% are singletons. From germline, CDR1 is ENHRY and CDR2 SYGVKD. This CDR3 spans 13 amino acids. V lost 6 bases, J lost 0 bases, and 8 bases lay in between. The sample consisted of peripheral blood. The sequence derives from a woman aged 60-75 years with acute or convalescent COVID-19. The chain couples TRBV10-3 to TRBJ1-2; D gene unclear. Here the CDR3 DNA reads TGTGCCATCAGGATTTCAGCTAACTATGGCTACACCTTC. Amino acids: CAIRISANYGYTF.